This T cell receptor beta chain was observed in a study of molecular identifiers for immune sequencing clone quantification. Study observations and caveats: Effector cells kept over 97% of their molecules in clones above 20 RNA copies, while naive cells kept under 1% there.

There are many counts of this clonotype. Its specificity is unknown. One entry per CDR3 protein, called by TCRdb with MiXCR from the PCR reads. The table has about 640,000 distinct CDR3 sequences, 15% to 20% seen once; the top ten hold 0.75% to 0.95%. This CDR3 contains 15 residues. Germline V gives CDR1 SGHNT, CDR2 YYREEE (reference sequence). The V end was cut by 4 bases, the J end by 1 base, with 14 bases between. The material sequenced was naive CD8+ T cells from blood, with Jurkat cell RNA spiked in. The subset was: FACS-sorted CD8+CD4-CCR7+CD45RA+ naive T cells. The chain is built from TRBV5-4 and TRBJ1-2; D perhaps matches TRBD1 (6 bases). The sequence was collected from a human donor in good health. Some libraries in this study had Jurkat cell RNA spiked in. Here the CDR3 reads CASSPFGGSNYGYTF. The CDR3 DNA is TGTGCCAGCAGCCCCTTTGGGGGCAGTAACTATGGCTACACCTTC.